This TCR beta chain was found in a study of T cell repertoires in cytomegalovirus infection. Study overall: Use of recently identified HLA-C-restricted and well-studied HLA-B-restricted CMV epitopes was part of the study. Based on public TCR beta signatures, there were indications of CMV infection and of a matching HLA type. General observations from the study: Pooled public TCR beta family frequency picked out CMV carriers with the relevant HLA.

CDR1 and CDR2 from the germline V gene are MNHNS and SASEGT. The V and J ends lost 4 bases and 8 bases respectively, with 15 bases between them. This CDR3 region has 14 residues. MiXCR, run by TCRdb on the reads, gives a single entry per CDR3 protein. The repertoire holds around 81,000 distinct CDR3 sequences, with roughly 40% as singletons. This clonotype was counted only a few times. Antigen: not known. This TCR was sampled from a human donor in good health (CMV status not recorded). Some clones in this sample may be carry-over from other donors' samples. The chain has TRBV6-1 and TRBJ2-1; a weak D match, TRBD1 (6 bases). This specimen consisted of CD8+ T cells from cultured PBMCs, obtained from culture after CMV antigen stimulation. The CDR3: CASSVPNRVDEQFF. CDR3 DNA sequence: TGTGCCAGCAGTGTACCTAACAGGGTGGATGAGCAGTTCTTC.